This T cell receptor (beta chain) was found in a study of blood T cell repertoires in COVID-19. The overall study: T cells, B-cell-depleted T cells, or PBMCs supplied cDNA or gDNA.

This table comes from immunoSEQ multiplex PCR, and its TCRdb copy is limited to in-frame clones, with some not included. This table holds tens of thousands of clones, roughly 83% found once. V shed 2 bases and J shed 1 base, with 15 bases lying between them. Per germline, CDR1 LNHDA and CDR2 SQIVND (reference sequence). The CDR3 covers 17 residues. This clonotype was sampled from a man aged 45-65 years with COVID-19, enrolled during active disease. The V call is TRBV19, the J call TRBJ1-5; possible D gene TRBD1, 5 bases. Material: peripheral blood. The DNA of the CDR3 is TGTGCCAGTAGTATATGGGGTGGGGGAGGAAGCAATCAGCCCCAGCATTTT. This translates into CASSIWGGGGSNQPQHF. Variable domain in full (rest from reference TRBV19 and TRBJ1-5): DGGITQSPKYLFRKEGQNVTLSCEQNLNHDAMYWYRQDPGQGLRLIYYSQIVNDFQKGDIAEGYSVSREKKESFPLTVTSAQKNPTAFYLCASSIWGGGGSNQPQHFGDGTRLSIL.